This T cell receptor (beta chain) originates from a study of beta chain features in type 1 diabetes. This CDR3 region has 12 residues. Between the trimmed V and J ends, which lost 4 bases and 14 bases, there was a span of 12 bases. The germline V gene has CDR1 SGHTA and CDR2 FQGNSA. Investigators reverse transcribed all isolated RNA, so they sequenced expressed TCRB transcripts. The table came from immunoSEQ multiplex PCR; TCRdb's copy has only in-frame clones and leaves some out. The sample holds just over 150,000 clones, around 10% seen once. On this clone itself: Its antigen is unknown.

Overall study findings and caveats: Naive, central memory and Treg TCRB repertoires seemed to resemble each other more closely in patients than they did in healthy donors. When VDJ junctions were examined, type 1 diabetes patients showed fewer insertions and more deletions.

The collection from each donor was one heparinised blood draw averaging roughly 0.12 L. Naive, central memory, regulatory and stem cell-like memory cells within the CD4+ compartment were sorted using CD45RO/CCR7/CD25/CD127/CD95/CD27. The receptor was isolated from a man between 18 and 35 years old in good health. The sample consisted of central memory CD4+ T cells from blood. This chain uses TRBV7-2 with TRBJ1-6; D remains unclear. CDR3 in DNA: TGTGCCAGCAGCTCCAGTACCGGGACCCTCCACTTT. As protein: CASSSSTGTLHF.